This T cell receptor (beta chain) was observed in a study of T cell responses to AZD1222 COVID-19 vaccine. Points on this clone: Its target is not known.

The germline gives CDR1 SGHRS, CDR2 YFSETQ. V lost 4 bases and J lost 3; bases outside the gene matches: 7. The CDR3 totals 14 residues. The table came from immunoSEQ multiplex PCR; TCRdb's copy has only in-frame clones and leaves some out. In the table there are about 140,000 clones, just under 95% of which are singletons. Study-wide findings and caveats: Just a handful of AZD1222 recipients were seropositive at baseline. Only after the peak T cell response were repertoires sampled. Donor demographics were predominantly white British with a female majority; clonal diversity may be underestimated.

V and J are TRBV5-1 and TRBJ2-7, with 7 positions matching TRBD1. This sequence originates from an adult who had recovered from COVID-19. The sequenced sample was peripheral blood, obtained after recovery from COVID-19. The CDR3 nucleotides are TGCGCCAGCAGCCCCTCGGGACAGCTCTACGAGCAGTACTTC. It encodes CASSPSGQLYEQYF.